The next 21 T cell receptor beta chains were all read from a single sample in a study of early T cells in non-severe SARS-CoV-2 infection. TCRdb re-derived calls from the 5' RACE reads in MiXCR, one entry per CDR3 protein. The sample shows about 28,000 distinct CDR3 sequences, under 6% of them seen only once. The sequenced sample consisted of whole blood. These receptors were obtained from an adult who was a healthcare worker with PCR-confirmed SARS-CoV-2 infection or an uninfected control (not recorded which).

There are many counts of this clonotype. This chain joins TRBV3-1 and TRBJ2-1, with unresolved D. CDR3 size: 13 residues. The germline CDR1 and CDR2 sequences are LGHDT and YNNKEL (reference sequence). Trimming shortened V by 3 bases and J by 8 bases, and 11 bases separated the two germline ends. CDR3 nucleotide sequence: TGTGCCAGCAGCCAGAGCAGCTTGGATGAGCAGTTCTTC. Encoded protein: CASSQSSLDEQFF.

This clonotype was counted only a few times. The chain combines TRBV20-1 with TRBJ2-7; weak D call: TRBD1 (7 bases). V was cut by 3 bases and J by 6 bases, with 12 bases left in between. The V gene's germline CDR1 is DFQATT and CDR2 SNEGSKA (reference sequence). The CDR3 consists of 12 residues. Written as DNA, the CDR3 is TGCAGTGCTAGTCCGCAGGGGGGCGAGCAGTACTTC. Its translation: CSASPQGGEQYF.

This clonotype came up many times. This rearrangement joins TRBV19 to TRBJ1-2, with 9 bases lining up with TRBD1. The CDR3 covers 15 residues. J was trimmed by 6 bases and V by 6 bases; bases with no gene match: 11. The germline CDR1 and CDR2 sequences are LNHDA and SQIVND (reference sequence). The CDR3 DNA reads TGTGCCAGTAGGGAGACCGACAGGGGGTCGGATGGCTACACCTTC. Protein product: CASRETDRGSDGYTF.

This clonotype was seen many times. The genes are TRBV7-9 and TRBJ1-1; D is undetermined. Germline V lookup: CDR1 SEHNR, CDR2 FQNEAQ (reference sequence). The CDR3 sequence is 14 residues long. Trimming took 0 bases from V and 1 from J, leaving 6 bases between them. This chain's CDR3 is CASSLAWRNTEAFF. The CDR3 DNA reads as TGTGCCAGCAGCTTAGCGTGGAGGAACACTGAAGCTTTCTTT.

The table lists this clonotype with many counts. This sequence joins TRBV7-2 and TRBJ2-3; 9 positions agree with TRBD2. There are 15 residues in the CDR3. Germline-derived CDR1 and CDR2 are SGHTA and FQGNSA. The ends lost 0 bases at V and 5 bases at J; junction bases unmatched: 3. CDR3 region: CASSLALAGRDTQYF. The CDR3 DNA reads as TGTGCCAGCAGCTTAGCGCTAGCGGGAAGAGATACGCAGTATTTT.

This clonotype occurred many times. This chain joins TRBV7-2 and TRBJ2-7, with D tentatively TRBD1 (6 bases). CDR1 and CDR2 (germline): SGHTA, FQGNSA. With 6 bases removed from V and 5 bases from J, the gap between germline ends came to 17 bases. The CDR3 sequence is 14 residues long. CDR3 nucleotide sequence: TGTGCCAGCAGTCGGAGTACAGGGTCCCACGAGCAGTACTTC. It yields the protein CASSRSTGSHEQYF.

The rearrangement joins TRBV10-2 to TRBJ1-5, with unresolved D. There are 15 residues in the CDR3. V was clipped by 5 bases and J by 4 bases, with 15 bases between them. Germline assignment: CDR1 WSHSY and CDR2 SAAADI. This CDR3 is CASSKDWAWNQPQHF. CDR3 nucleotide sequence: TGCGCCAGCAGTAAGGACTGGGCCTGGAATCAGCCCCAGCATTTT.

This chain connects TRBV2 to TRBJ2-1; D gene unclear. The length of the CDR3 is 12 residues. CDR1 is SNHLY, CDR2 FYNNEI, per germline. V was pared by 5 bases and J by 11 bases, with 13 bases between. CDR3 sequence: CASSIDGGKQFF. In nucleotides, the CDR3 is TGTGCCAGCAGTATAGACGGTGGTAAGCAGTTCTTC. The full variable domain, rest sourced from reference TRBV2 and TRBJ2-1, is EPEVTQTPSHQVTQMGQEVILRCVPISNHLYFYWYRQILGQKVEFLVSFYNNEISEKSEIFDDQFSVERPDGSNFTLKIRSTKLEDSAMYFCASSIDGGKQFFGPGTRLTVL.

This clonotype has ten or more counts. The chain uses TRBV12-3 or TRBV12-4 and TRBJ2-3, with D unresolved. The CDR3 runs 14 residues. V lost 6 bases to trimming and J lost 4 bases, with 14 bases between them. CDR3 in amino acids: CASSKTTPSDTQYF. DNA of the CDR3: TGTGCCAGCAGCAAGACAACACCTTCAGATACGCAGTATTTT.

CDR3 region: CASSQQGLWNQPQHF. CDR3 bases: TGTGCCAGCAGTCAACAGGGGCTTTGGAATCAGCCCCAGCATTTT. The chain couples TRBV2 to TRBJ1-5, with TRBD1 matching 7 bases. CDR3 length: 15 residues. With 5 bases clipped from V and 4 bases from J, the junction kept 8 bases outside the gene matches. The V gene's germline CDR1 is SNHLY and CDR2 FYNNEI.

This clonotype was seen ten or more times. J is TRBJ1-1 and V is TRBV20-1, with a weak D call TRBD1 (5 bases). The CDR3 spans 13 residues. The germline CDR1 and CDR2 sequences are DFQATT and SNEGSKA (reference sequence). The ends were cut back, 1 base at V and 5 bases at J, with 11 bases in the middle. CDR3 amino acids: CSARGEGETEAFF. CDR3 nucleotide sequence: TGCAGTGCTAGAGGGGAAGGGGAGACTGAAGCTTTCTTT.

The chain combines TRBV6-5 with TRBJ2-7; 8 bases map to TRBD1. The CDR3 is 15 amino acids. Germline CDR1 and CDR2: MNHEY and SVGAGI. V lost 4 bases and J lost 1; bases outside the gene matches: 6. CDR3 protein: CASSSPRQGSYEQYF. The DNA for the CDR3 is TGTGCCAGCAGTTCCCCGCGACAGGGGTCCTACGAGCAGTACTTC.

The rearrangement joins TRBV20-1 to TRBJ2-7; TRBD1 aligns across 11 bases. The length of the CDR3 is 14 residues. Germline lookup yields CDR1 DFQATT and CDR2 SNEGSKA (reference sequence). The junction had 7 bases not matched to a gene; V was cut back by 3 bases and J by 6 bases. The CDR3 loop reads CSARRTGGRGEQYF. The CDR3 bases are TGCAGTGCTAGGAGGACAGGGGGCCGGGGCGAGCAGTACTTC.

This clonotype has just a few counts. The chain employs TRBV27 and TRBJ2-2; D is possibly TRBD1 (5 bases). The V and J ends lost 6 bases and 2 bases respectively, with 19 bases between them. Germline loops: CDR1 MNHEY, CDR2 SMNVEV (reference sequence). CDR3 length: 17 residues. The CDR3 reads CASSPGKAEPNTGELFF. The DNA of the CDR3 is TGTGCCAGCAGCCCAGGGAAGGCAGAGCCCAACACCGGGGAGCTGTTTTTT.

This clonotype was observed many times. The rearrangement links TRBV14 to TRBJ1-2; D gene unclear. Between the trimmed V and J ends, which lost 5 bases and 3 bases, there was a span of 10 bases. The CDR3 runs to 13 residues. CDR1 is SGHDN and CDR2 is FVKESK in the germline V gene. CDR3: CASSYGSDYGYTF. The DNA for the CDR3 is TGTGCCAGCAGCTACGGATCGGACTATGGCTACACCTTC.

This chain uses TRBV6-6 with TRBJ2-3; no clear D. Trimming removed 2 bases at V and 6 bases at J, with 6 bases between. CDR1 and CDR2 (germline): MNHNY, SVGAGI (reference sequence). CDR3 size: 12 residues. In DNA form, the CDR3 reads TGTGCCAGCAGTTACAGTAAGGATACGCAGTATTTT. Translated, it gives CASSYSKDTQYF.

This clonotype occurred a few times. The chain is built from TRBV4-2 and TRBJ2-7; D might be TRBD1 (6 bases). Germline V CDR1 and CDR2: LGHNA, YNFKEQ. Trimming took 4 bases from V and 3 from J, leaving 16 bases between them. The CDR3 runs to 15 residues. CDR3 region: CASSREQGSYYEQYF. The CDR3 DNA reads TGTGCCAGCAGCCGGGAACAGGGTTCATACTACGAGCAGTACTTC.

V gene TRBV28 combines with J gene TRBJ2-3; no definite D call. Germline lookup yields CDR1 MDHEN and CDR2 SYDVKM. This CDR3 has 15 amino acids. Deletions cut 3 bases from V and 1 base from J, with 11 bases between. CDR3 residues: CASSFENARTDTQYF. Here the CDR3 DNA reads TGTGCCAGCAGTTTCGAGAATGCCCGCACAGATACGCAGTATTTT.

This clonotype occurred many times. This chain uses TRBV2 with TRBJ2-2; D is uncertain. CDR1 and CDR2 from the germline V gene are SNHLY and FYNNEI. The CDR3 contains 15 residues. V lost 7 bases, J lost 2 bases, and 14 bases lay in between. The CDR3 sequence is CASIPTDSNTGELFF. In DNA, the CDR3 is TGTGCCAGCATACCTACTGACTCAAACACCGGGGAGCTGTTTTTT.

This clonotype was seen a handful of times. The rearrangement links TRBV28 to TRBJ2-5; D could derive from TRBD1 or TRBD2 (6 bases each). The CDR3 consists of 14 residues. Trimming removed 5 bases from V and 5 bases from J, with 15 bases in between. Germline lookup yields CDR1 MDHEN and CDR2 SYDVKM. Here the CDR3 DNA reads TGTGCCAGCAGTGGGGGGCTGACTCCGGAGACCCAGTACTTC. Translation gives CASSGGLTPETQYF. The variable domain in full, completed from reference TRBV28 and TRBJ2-5, reads DVKVTQSSRYLVKRTGEKVFLECVQDMDHENMFWYRQDPGLGLRLIYFSYDVKMKEKGDIPEGYSVSREKKERFSLILESASTNQTSMYLCASSGGLTPETQYFGPGTRLLVL.

This rearrangement joins TRBV12-3 or TRBV12-4 to TRBJ1-4; D remains unclear. CDR3 length equals 13 residues. V lost 0 bases to trimming and J lost 7 bases, with 6 bases between them. CDR3 DNA sequence: TGTGCCAGCAGTTTAGCAGAAGGTGAAAAACTGTTTTTT. Protein product: CASSLAEGEKLFF.